This TCR beta chain was obtained from a study of beta chain features in type 1 diabetes. Study results and limitations: Researchers caution that PCR might favor shorter templates, equally among patients and controls. TCRB CDR3s were moderately but significantly shorter in Type 1 diabetes patients in all four CD4+ subsets. VDJ junctions sequenced from type 1 diabetes patients showed fewer insertions and more deletions.

The length of the CDR3 is 15 residues. The ends lost 3 bases at V and 3 bases at J; junction bases unmatched: 5. CDR1 is SGHTA, CDR2 FQGTGA, per germline. The authors reverse transcribed all of the isolated RNA, so sequencing captured expressed TCRB transcripts. Approximately 3.5 million reads, on average, came from each naive, central memory and regulatory T cell sample. Here immunoSEQ multiplex PCR was the method, and the copy in TCRdb shows in-frame clones only, minus some. The table has around 650,000 clones, around 12% seen once. Sorting based on CD45RO/CCR7/CD25/CD127/CD95/CD27 separated CD4+ naive, central memory, regulatory and stem cell-like memory cells. In this sample, this clone turned up a few times. Its antigen is undetermined.

The sequenced sample was naive CD4+ T cells from blood. The chain couples TRBV7-3 to TRBJ2-3; TRBD1 matches 8 bases. This receptor was obtained from a man younger than 40 with type 1 diabetes. As DNA, the CDR3 is TGTGCCAGCAGCTTCGGACAGGGCCGGACAGATACGCAGTATTTT. Translating it yields CASSFGQGRTDTQYF.